The clone carrying this T cell receptor (beta chain) was counted at least ten times. Its target is not known. The CDR3 sequence is 15 residues long. Trimming stripped 0 bases from V and 0 bases from J, with 6 bases between. Germline V CDR1 and CDR2: SGHRS, YFSETQ. These data belong to a study of regulatory T cells in long-lasting Graves disease. Study-wide results and caveats: The persistent group shared around 2,700 public clonotypes, more than the approximately 970 shared by new patients.

Arm-PCR of CDR3 regions and iRepertoire HTBI primers were the basis on which TCR beta libraries were built. Each CDR3 protein is one row after TCRdb ran MiXCR on the multiplex PCR reads. The profile covers more than 400,000 distinct CDR3 sequences, with under 20% appearing a single time and over 9% taken by the ten largest. The sample's time point: newly diagnosed GD, antithyroid drugs for less than 3 months. Making the TCR library involved RNA that had been extracted from PBMCs. The same data also contributed to another study, on T cells in Graves' hyperthyroidism and ophthalmopathy.

V usage is TRBV5-1 and J usage is TRBJ2-2; D not resolved. The material was peripheral blood mononuclear cells (PBMCs), obtained at new diagnosis, from a patient treated with antithyroid drugs. This sequence originates from a man in his forties with Graves disease. The CDR3 DNA follows: TGCGCCAGCAGCTTGGCAGTTACGAACACCGGGGAGCTGTTTTTT. Encoded protein: CASSLAVTNTGELFF. The entire variable domain, with the rest obtained from reference TRBV5-1 and TRBJ2-2, is as follows: KAGVTQTPRYLIKTRGQQVTLSCSPISGHRSVSWYQQTPGQGLQFLFEYFSETQRNKGNFPGRFSGRQFSNSRSEMNVSTLELGDSALYLCASSLAVTNTGELFFGEGSRLTVL.